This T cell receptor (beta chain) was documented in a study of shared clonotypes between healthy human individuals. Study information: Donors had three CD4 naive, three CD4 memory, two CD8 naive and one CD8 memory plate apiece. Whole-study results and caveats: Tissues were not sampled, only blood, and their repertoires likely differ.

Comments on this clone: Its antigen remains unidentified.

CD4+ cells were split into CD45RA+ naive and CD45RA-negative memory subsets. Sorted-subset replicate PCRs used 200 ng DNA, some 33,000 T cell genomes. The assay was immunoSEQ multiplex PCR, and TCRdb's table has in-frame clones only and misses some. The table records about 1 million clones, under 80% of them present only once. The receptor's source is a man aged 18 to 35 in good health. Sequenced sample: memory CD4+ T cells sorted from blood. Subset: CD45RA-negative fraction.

Written as DNA, the CDR3 is TGTGCCAGCAGTTACTCGGGTATTTTCGGCTCTGAAGCTTTCTTT. The encoded protein is CASSYSGIFGSEAFF. The chain combines TRBV6-5 with TRBJ1-1, with D unresolved. The CDR3 runs to 15 residues. Deletions cut 0 bases from V and 6 bases from J, with 14 bases between. Germline CDR1 MNHEY, CDR2 SVGAGI.